This T cell receptor beta chain was obtained from a study of cytomegalovirus exposure and HLA in healthy donors. Clones were read by immunoSEQ multiplex PCR, and TCRdb kept only the in-frame ones, dropping some. This table has roughly 50,000 clones, around nine tenths appearing once. Between the trimmed V and J ends, which lost 2 bases and 0 bases, there was a span of 7 bases. The CDR3 sequence is 14 residues long. Germline V gene data show CDR1 as MNHNS and CDR2 as SASEGT. The J gene is TRBJ1-2, the V gene TRBV6-1; no clear D gene. Sequencing was done on a sample of PBMCs. This receptor was obtained from a man in his late teens or twenties in good health and CMV-seronegative. CDR3 DNA: TGTGCCAGCAGTGAATTCGGGGCTAACTATGGCTACACCTTC. This translates into CASSEFGANYGYTF.